This entry lists 29 T cell receptor beta chains sequenced from one sample in a study of T cell responses to AZD1222 COVID-19 vaccine. TCRdb's copy holds only in-frame clones and misses some; the assay was immunoSEQ multiplex PCR. In the table there are some 61,000 clones, roughly 87% of which are singletons. The source was peripheral blood, collected on day 0 of AZD1222 vaccination. These TCRs come from an adult in good health.

This clone was counted a few times. Written as DNA, the CDR3 is TGTGCCAGCAGCGTTACAGGGAACACTGAAGCTTTCTTT. It encodes CASSVTGNTEAFF. J is TRBJ1-1 and V is TRBV11-2; D perhaps matches TRBD1 (5 bases). The CDR3 loop spans 13 amino acids. V lost 5 bases and J lost 1, with 8 bases in between. In germline, CDR1 is SGHAT, CDR2 FQNNGV.

This sequence joins TRBV7-9 and TRBJ2-3; D gene unclear. V lost 0 bases and J lost 10, with 11 bases in between. Germline CDR1 SEHNR, CDR2 FQNEAQ (reference sequence). The CDR3 has 13 amino acids. The chain's CDR3 is CASSLAQALPQYF. The CDR3, as DNA: TGTGCCAGCAGCTTAGCGCAAGCCCTTCCGCAGTATTTT.

The rearrangement uses TRBV25-1 and TRBJ2-5, with TRBD2 matching 10 bases. V gave up 6 bases and J gave up 5 bases; unmatched junction bases: 9. This CDR3 spans 15 amino acids. Germline CDR1 reads MGHDK; CDR2 reads SYGVNS. DNA of the CDR3: TGTGCCAGCAGATTACGCACTAGCGGGACCGAGACCCAGTACTTC. Protein sequence: CASRLRTSGTETQYF.

J is TRBJ1-1 and V is TRBV28, with no clear D. Looked up from germline, CDR1 is MDHEN and CDR2 is SYDVKM. V lost 7 bases to trimming and J lost 1 base, with 7 bases between them. The CDR3 loop spans 12 amino acids. This CDR3 reads CASMWGNTEAFF. The CDR3 DNA reads as TGTGCCAGCATGTGGGGGAACACTGAAGCTTTCTTT.

The genes are TRBV7-6 and TRBJ1-6; a possible D gene is TRBD1 (5 bases). This CDR3 contains 15 residues. Trimming left V 2 bases short and J 10 bases short, with 15 bases between. From germline, CDR1 is SGHVS and CDR2 FNYEAQ. For the CDR3, the DNA is TGTGCCAGCAGCTTAACGTGGGGGGGTGGGTCACCCCTCCACTTT. It yields the protein CASSLTWGGGSPLHF.

The chain couples TRBV9 to TRBJ1-6; D remains unclear. Trimming shortened V by 0 bases and J by 8 bases, and 3 bases separated the two germline ends. CDR3 size: 12 residues. Germline V gene data show CDR1 as SGDLS and CDR2 as YYNGEE. DNA for the CDR3: TGTGCCAGCAGCGTAGGAGATTCACCCCTCCACTTT. Its translation is CASSVGDSPLHF.

The chain joins TRBV6-2 or TRBV6-3 to TRBJ2-1, with D uncertain. Germline assignment: CDR1 MNHEY and CDR2 SVGEGT. The CDR3 sequence is 12 residues long. The V end was cut by 6 bases, the J end by 7 bases, with 10 bases between. This CDR3 is CASSVRRNEQFF. Written as DNA, the CDR3 is TGTGCCAGCAGCGTTCGGCGGAATGAGCAGTTCTTC.

The genes are TRBV14 and TRBJ2-1; TRBD2 matches at 12 bases. Germline CDR1 SGHDN, CDR2 FVKESK. Trimming removed 4 bases from V and 7 bases from J; junction bases left unmatched: 5. CDR3 length: 15 amino acids. CDR3 amino acids: CASSLLAGGYNEQFF. As DNA, the CDR3 is TGTGCCAGCAGCCTCCTAGCGGGAGGGTATAATGAGCAGTTCTTC.

This chain connects TRBV19 to TRBJ1-1; D unclear. CDR1 is LNHDA, CDR2 SQIVND, per germline (reference sequence). The V end was cut by 1 base, the J end by 5 bases, with 14 bases between. The CDR3 is 15 residues long. In DNA form, the CDR3 reads TGTGCCAGTAGTATAGGCCCACCCCCGGGGACTGAAGCTTTCTTT. Amino acid sequence: CASSIGPPPGTEAFF.

This rearrangement joins TRBV4-1 to TRBJ1-2; TRBD1 is a possible D gene (5 bases). There are 15 residues in the CDR3. V was shortened by 3 bases and J by 4 bases, with 15 bases between the two germline ends. Germline V gene data show CDR1 as MGHRA and CDR2 as YSYEKL. The CDR3 protein is CASSHVTGTRYGYTF. The CDR3 DNA follows: TGCGCCAGCAGCCATGTCACCGGGACCCGCTATGGCTACACCTTC.

J is TRBJ1-4 and V is TRBV4-1; TRBD1 aligns across 8 bases. V shed 4 bases and J 8 bases; nucleotides not matched to a gene: 6. The germline gives CDR1 MGHRA, CDR2 YSYEKL. This CDR3 spans 14 amino acids. The CDR3 nucleotides are TGCGCCAGCAGCCCATGGCAGGGGGCGGAAAAACTGTTTTTT. Amino acids: CASSPWQGAEKLFF.

The V and J genes are TRBV9 and TRBJ1-2; 7 positions match TRBD1. The CDR3 contains 15 residues. V shed 2 bases and J 4 bases; nucleotides not matched to a gene: 8. Germline V gene lookup returns CDR1 SGDLS and CDR2 YYNGEE. CDR3 nucleotide sequence: TGTGCCAGCAGCGTGCGGGACAGTCAGCTCTATGGCTACACCTTC. Translation gives CASSVRDSQLYGYTF.

The chain employs TRBV9 and TRBJ1-6; a possible D gene is TRBD1 (6 bases). Germline values: CDR1 SGDLS, CDR2 YYNGEE. The length of the CDR3 is 13 residues. Trimming removed 4 bases at V and 15 bases at J, with 17 bases between. CDR3 loop: CASSPPGGGGLHF. The CDR3 region has the DNA TGTGCCAGCAGCCCCCCTGGGGGAGGGGGCCTCCACTTT.

The CDR3 region has the DNA TGTGCCAGCAGCTTAGCGCTTGGACGGCTGGAACAGTTCTTC. Its protein is CASSLALGRLEQFF. The gene calls are TRBV7-8 and TRBJ2-1; no firm D call. Germline CDR1 and CDR2: SGHVS and FQNEAQ. Trimming removed 0 bases at V and 13 bases at J, with 16 bases between. The CDR3 covers 14 residues.

The chain links TRBV5-4 to TRBJ2-5; 7 nucleotides align to TRBD2. This CDR3 is built from 16 residues. The germline gives CDR1 SGHNT, CDR2 YYREEE (reference sequence). With 2 bases clipped from V and 4 bases from J, the junction kept 11 bases outside the gene matches. CDR3 DNA: TGTGCCAGCAGCTTAGGTGGGAGGGCCCTCCGAGAGACCCAGTACTTC. It specifies CASSLGGRALRETQYF.

This chain joins TRBV5-1 and TRBJ2-7, with D perhaps matching TRBD1 (6 bases). The V end was cut by 2 bases, the J end by 3 bases, with 12 bases between. The CDR3 has 14 amino acids. Germline V gives CDR1 SGHRS, CDR2 YFSETQ. The CDR3 reads CASSFGDTYYEQYF. The CDR3 DNA is TGCGCCAGCAGCTTTGGGGACACATACTACGAGCAGTACTTC.

This rearrangement joins TRBV11-3 to TRBJ2-7; 7 nucleotides agree with TRBD1. V was pared by 0 bases and J by 6 bases, with 11 bases of the junction left unmatched. This CDR3 is built from 16 residues. Looked up from germline, CDR1 is SGHNT and CDR2 is YENEEA. The CDR3 nucleotides are TGTGCCAGCAGCTTAGAGGGGGAACAGGGGATGGGCGAGCAGTACTTC. Translated: CASSLEGEQGMGEQYF.

The rearrangement joins TRBV27 to TRBJ2-3, with 7 bases fitting TRBD2. CDR1 MNHEY and CDR2 SMNVEV come from the germline V gene (reference sequence). After removal of 8 bases from V and 3 bases from J, the junction contained 5 bases not matched to a gene. The CDR3 consists of 13 residues. The CDR3 spells CASGLGLTDTQYF. DNA of the CDR3: TGTGCCAGCGGACTAGGTCTTACAGATACGCAGTATTTT.

For this clone: This same CDR3 is encoded by further DNA sequences in the sample. CDR3 bases: TGTGCCAGCAGGCCCCGGGGGGGCGGCTACACCTTC. It codes for CASRPRGGGYTF. This chain connects TRBV5-8 to TRBJ1-2, with D perhaps TRBD1 (6 bases). Germline V CDR1 and CDR2: SGHTS, YDEGEE. V was trimmed by 5 bases and J by 8 bases, leaving 13 bases between them. The CDR3 is 12 residues long.

The genes are TRBV7-3 and TRBJ2-1; 8 positions agree with TRBD2. The trim removed 5 bases at V and 4 bases at J, leaving 4 bases unmatched. Germline CDR1 reads SGHTA; CDR2 reads FQGTGA. This CDR3 spans 14 amino acids. In DNA, the CDR3 is TGTGCCAGCAGCACCAGCGGGGGATACAATGAGCAGTTCTTC. Protein: CASSTSGGYNEQFF.

The chain carries TRBV10-3 and TRBJ2-6; D is perhaps TRBD1 or TRBD2 (5 bases each). This CDR3 contains 16 residues. The germline V gene has CDR1 ENHRY and CDR2 SYGVKD. The germline V and J ends were trimmed by 5 bases and 1 base, with 12 bases remaining between them. CDR3 coding DNA: TGTGCCATCAGTCCACTGGGGACGTCTGGGGCCAACGTCCTGACTTTC. This encodes CAISPLGTSGANVLTF.

The chain joins TRBV5-1 to TRBJ1-1; no firm D call. From germline, CDR1 is SGHRS and CDR2 YFSETQ. The CDR3 is 13 residues long. Trimming removed 7 bases from V and 5 bases from J, with 15 bases in between. CDR3 residues: CASFREGWTEAFF. For the CDR3, the DNA is TGCGCCAGCTTCCGAGAGGGTTGGACTGAAGCTTTCTTT.

V usage is TRBV6-6 and J usage is TRBJ2-2; D unclear. Trimming shortened V by 4 bases and J by 7 bases, and 7 bases separated the two germline ends. Germline CDR1 MNHNY, CDR2 SVGAGI (reference sequence). The length of the CDR3 is 12 residues. CDR3 in DNA: TGTGCCAGCAGTTTAGGAGTCGGGGAGCTGTTTTTT. Amino acid sequence: CASSLGVGELFF.

The chain recombines TRBV24-1 with TRBJ2-3; the D gene is possibly TRBD1 (5 bases). Per germline, CDR1 KGHDR and CDR2 SFDVKD. V was shortened by 4 bases and J by 2 bases, with 15 bases between the two germline ends. The CDR3 contains 16 residues. The CDR3 DNA follows: TGTGCCACCAGTGACCCCCTTATGGGGCCCACAGATACGCAGTATTTT. Protein product: CATSDPLMGPTDTQYF.

This clone appeared a single time. This chain connects TRBV11-2 to TRBJ2-7, with TRBD1 matching over 10 bases. From germline, CDR1 is SGHAT and CDR2 FQNNGV. This CDR3 is 15 amino acids long. The V segment lost 1 base and the J segment 7 bases; nucleotides outside the gene matches: 7. The CDR3 nucleotides are TGTGCCAGCAGCTTAGGGGGACAGGGGCCGTGGGAGCAGTACTTC. Its protein is CASSLGGQGPWEQYF.

The chain uses TRBV7-2 and TRBJ2-1; 8 positions match TRBD2. V lost 5 bases and J lost 1; bases outside the gene matches: 10. This CDR3 is 17 amino acids long. CDR1 is SGHTA, CDR2 FQGNSA, per germline. The CDR3 region is CASSLNLLAESYNEQFF. The CDR3 DNA sequence: TGTGCCAGCAGCCTTAACTTACTAGCGGAGTCCTACAATGAGCAGTTCTTC.

A single count supports this clone. The chain employs TRBV28 and TRBJ2-1; 8 nucleotides agree with TRBD1. The CDR3 is made up of 14 amino acids. Germline loops: CDR1 MDHEN, CDR2 SYDVKM. J lost 8 bases, V lost 3 bases, and 6 bases had no gene match. The CDR3 sequence is CASSFYRGQDEQFF. CDR3 bases: TGTGCCAGCAGTTTCTATCGGGGACAGGATGAGCAGTTCTTC.

This sequence joins TRBV30 and TRBJ2-5, with TRBD2 as a possible D gene (5 bases). Germline CDR1 reads GTSNPN; CDR2 reads SVGIG (reference sequence). With 4 bases removed from V and 5 bases from J, the gap between germline ends came to 26 bases. The CDR3 length is 17 residues. The chain's CDR3 is CAWNGRRFTGRGETQYF. CDR3 DNA: TGTGCCTGGAATGGTCGTCGGTTCACGGGCCGAGGGGAGACCCAGTACTTC.

The genes are TRBV10-3 and TRBJ1-1; D not certain. The germline gives CDR1 ENHRY, CDR2 SYGVKD. V lost 4 bases to trimming and J lost 4 bases, with 13 bases between them. The CDR3 extends over 14 amino acids. CDR3 bases: TGTGCCATCAGTGGCGGCCCTCCGGGCACTGAAGCTTTCTTT. Protein product: CAISGGPPGTEAFF.